The clone carrying this TCR beta chain was seen only a few times. Its antigen is still unknown. The data stem from a study of T cells in Graves' hyperthyroidism and ophthalmopathy. RNA transcripts were the template for amplifying TCR beta CDR3 regions. Initially, a first-round RT-PCR of the TCR CDR3 employed the HTBI primer set. MiXCR, run by TCRdb on the multiplex PCR reads, gives a single entry per CDR3 protein. The sample records about 320,000 distinct CDR3 sequences, 16% being singletons. Study-wide results and limits: By a 13 V-J model, ophthalmopathy was set apart from stable hyperthyroidism. The blood repertoire included most of the expanded thyroid clonotypes above 0.001.

The CDR3 loop spans 16 amino acids. The junction had 5 bases not matched to a gene; V was cut back by 0 bases and J by 0 bases. Germline CDR1 LGHNA, CDR2 YNFKEQ. Researchers barred patients who had uncontrolled infection, other autoimmune disease, pregnancy or lactation. Diagnosis rested on symptoms, serum thyroxine and TRAb, thyroid ultrasound, and orbital computed tomography. The source material was blood. V and J are TRBV4-2 and TRBJ2-7; 7 nucleotides line up with TRBD2. The origin of this receptor is a man aged 25 to 40 with Graves' hyperthyroidism. CDR3 DNA: TGTGCCAGCAGCCAAGATACCAGCGGGGCCTCCTACGAGCAGTACTTC. It is translated as CASSQDTSGASYEQYF.